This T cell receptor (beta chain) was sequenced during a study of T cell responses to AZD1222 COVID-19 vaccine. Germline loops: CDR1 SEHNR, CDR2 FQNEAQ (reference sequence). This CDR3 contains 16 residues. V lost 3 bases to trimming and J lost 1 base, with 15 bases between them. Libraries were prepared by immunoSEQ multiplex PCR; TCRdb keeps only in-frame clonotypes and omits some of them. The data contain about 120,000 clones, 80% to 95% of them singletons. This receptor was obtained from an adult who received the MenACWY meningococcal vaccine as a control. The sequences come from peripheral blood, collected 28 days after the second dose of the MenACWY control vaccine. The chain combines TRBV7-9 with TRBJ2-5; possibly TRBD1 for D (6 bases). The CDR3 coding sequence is TGTGCCAGCAGCTTCGGCGAGGGACACCTCCAAGAGACCCAGTACTTC. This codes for CASSFGEGHLQETQYF.